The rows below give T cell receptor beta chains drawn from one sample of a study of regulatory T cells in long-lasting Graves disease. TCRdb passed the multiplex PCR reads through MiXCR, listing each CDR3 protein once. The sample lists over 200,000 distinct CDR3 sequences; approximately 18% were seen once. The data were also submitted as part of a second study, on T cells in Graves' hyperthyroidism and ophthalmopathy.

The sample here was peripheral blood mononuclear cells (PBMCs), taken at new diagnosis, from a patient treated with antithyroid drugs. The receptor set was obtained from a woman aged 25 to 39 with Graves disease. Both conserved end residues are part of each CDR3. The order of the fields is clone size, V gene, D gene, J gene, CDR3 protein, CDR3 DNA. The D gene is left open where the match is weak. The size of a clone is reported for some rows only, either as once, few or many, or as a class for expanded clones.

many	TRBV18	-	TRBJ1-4	CASSLLGAQYEKLFF	TGTGCCAGCTCACTGCTGGGGGCCCAGTATGAAAAACTGTTTTTT
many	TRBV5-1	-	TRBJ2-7	CASSLRDPYEQYF	TGCGCCAGCAGCTTGAGAGATCCCTACGAGCAGTACTTC
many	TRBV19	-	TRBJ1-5	CASSMGRTVQDQPQHF	TGTGCCAGTAGTATGGGCAGGACAGTCCAGGATCAGCCCCAGCATTTT
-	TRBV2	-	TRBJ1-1	CASIWEGTAEAFF	TGTGCCAGCATTTGGGAGGGGACGGCTGAAGCTTTCTTT
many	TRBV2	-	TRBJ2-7	CASSPQQGVGSYEQYF	TGTGCCAGCAGTCCCCAACAGGGAGTAGGGTCCTACGAGCAGTACTTC
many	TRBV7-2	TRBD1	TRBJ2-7	CASSLEGAYSVEQYF	TGTGCCAGCAGCTTAGAGGGGGCTTATTCAGTAGAGCAGTACTTC
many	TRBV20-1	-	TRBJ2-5	CTSQPGLQETQYF	TGCACCTCACAACCGGGACTCCAAGAGACCCAGTACTTC
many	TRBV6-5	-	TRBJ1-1	CASSYMLTALGFPFF	TGTGCCAGCAGTTACATGTTGACCGCCCTCGGGTTTCCTTTCTTT
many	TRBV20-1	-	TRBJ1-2	CSAPGGLTRYGYTF	TGCAGTGCCCCCGGCGGGCTAACGCGCTATGGCTACACCTTC
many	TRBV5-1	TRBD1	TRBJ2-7	CASSRTGPWSSYEQYF	TGCGCCAGCAGCCGGACAGGCCCTTGGTCATCCTACGAGCAGTACTTC
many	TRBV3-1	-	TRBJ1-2	CASRPGRNGYTF	TGTGCCAGCAGGCCAGGGCGGAATGGCTACACCTTC
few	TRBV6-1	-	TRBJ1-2	CASRLDPETYYTF	TGTGCCAGCAGGCTGGACCCGGAGACTTACTACACCTTC
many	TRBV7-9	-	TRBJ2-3	CASSFQGADTQYF	TGTGCCAGCAGCTTCCAGGGCGCAGATACGCAGTATTTT
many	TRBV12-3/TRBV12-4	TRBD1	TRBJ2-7	CASSQGQGASYEQYF	TGTGCCAGCAGCCAAGGACAGGGGGCTTCCTACGAGCAGTACTTC
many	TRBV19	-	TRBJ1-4	CASSLQRDEKLFF	TGTGCCAGTAGTCTTCAGCGTGATGAAAAACTGTTTTTT
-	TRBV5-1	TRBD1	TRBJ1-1	CASSSGTGGGTEAFF	TGCGCCAGCAGCTCCGGGACAGGGGGTGGCACTGAAGCTTTCTTT
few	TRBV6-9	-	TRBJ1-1	CASSYVENTEAFF	TGTGCCAGCAGTTACGTCGAGAACACTGAAGCTTTCTTT
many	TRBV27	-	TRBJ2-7	CASSLGGGSWEYF	TGTGCCAGCAGTTTGGGGGGCGGTTCGTGGGAGTACTTC
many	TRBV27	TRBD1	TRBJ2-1	CASSAQGLHSYNEQFF	TGTGCCAGCAGTGCACAGGGGCTACACTCCTACAATGAGCAGTTCTTC
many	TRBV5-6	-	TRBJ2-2	CASSPSLSGELFF	TGTGCCAGCAGCCCCTCTCTGTCCGGGGAGCTGTTTTTT
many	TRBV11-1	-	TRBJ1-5	CATSPDSSNQPQHF	TGTGCCACATCACCCGACAGCTCCAATCAGCCCCAGCATTTT
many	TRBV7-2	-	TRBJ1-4	CTSSLAWGGNEKLFF	TGTACCAGCAGCTTAGCTTGGGGGGGAAACGAAAAACTGTTTTTT
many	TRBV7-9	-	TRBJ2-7	CASSLRGAKYF	TGTGCCAGCAGCTTGAGGGGTGCCAAGTACTTC
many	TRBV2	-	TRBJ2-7	CASSGRVEQYF	TGTGCCAGCAGTGGCAGGGTCGAGCAGTACTTC
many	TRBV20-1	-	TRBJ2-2	CSAKGGPGNTGELFF	TGCAGTGCTAAGGGGGGGCCAGGGAACACCGGGGAGCTGTTTTTT
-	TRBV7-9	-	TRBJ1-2	CASSLLALRGYTF	TGTGCCAGCAGCTTACTCGCCCTCCGCGGCTACACCTTC
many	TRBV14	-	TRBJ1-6	CASSQGLGSSYNSPLHF	TGTGCCAGCAGCCAAGGATTAGGCTCCTCCTATAATTCACCCCTCCACTTT
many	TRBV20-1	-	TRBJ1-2	CSARNLSNYGYTF	TGCAGTGCTAGAAATCTGTCTAACTATGGCTACACCTTC
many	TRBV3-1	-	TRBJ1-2	CASSSPYGYTF	TGTGCCAGCAGCTCTCCGTATGGCTACACCTTC
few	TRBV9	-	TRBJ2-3	CASSVGGGADTQYF	TGTGCCAGCAGCGTAGGTGGTGGGGCAGATACGCAGTATTTT
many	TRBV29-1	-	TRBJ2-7	CSVESGTDEQYF	TGCAGCGTTGAATCAGGGACTGACGAGCAGTACTTC
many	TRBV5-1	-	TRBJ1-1	CASSRTSYSENTEAFF	TGCGCCAGCAGCCGAACCTCTTACAGCGAGAACACTGAAGCTTTCTTT
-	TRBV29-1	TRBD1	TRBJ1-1	CSVEPGTGGRTEAFF	TGCAGCGTTGAACCCGGGACAGGGGGGAGAACTGAAGCTTTCTTT
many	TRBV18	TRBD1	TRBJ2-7	CASSPPGTAYEQYF	TGTGCCAGCTCACCGCCCGGGACAGCCTACGAGCAGTACTTC
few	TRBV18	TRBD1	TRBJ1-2	CASSPPRQGDYGYTF	TGTGCCAGCTCACCACCCAGACAGGGGGACTATGGCTACACCTTC
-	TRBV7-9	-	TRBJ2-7	CASSLVGTHSYEQYF	TGTGCCAGCAGCTTAGTGGGTACACACTCCTACGAGCAGTACTTC
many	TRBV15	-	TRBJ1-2	CATSRAGGQGIYGYTF	TGTGCCACCAGCAGAGCGGGTGGGCAGGGGATCTATGGCTACACCTTC
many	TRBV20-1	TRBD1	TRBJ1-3	CSAGVGTGGTGNTIYF	TGCAGTGCTGGGGTGGGGACAGGGGGCACTGGAAACACCATATATTTT
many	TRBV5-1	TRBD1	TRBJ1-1	CASSSFRGTGGEFGEAFF	TGCGCCAGCAGCTCATTCAGGGGGACAGGGGGCGAGTTCGGTGAAGCTTTCTTT
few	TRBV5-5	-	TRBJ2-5	CASFHTQVETQYF	TGTGCCAGTTTTCACACCCAGGTCGAGACCCAGTACTTC
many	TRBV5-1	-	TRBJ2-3	CASSSRTVLADTQYF	TGCGCCAGCAGCTCAAGGACCGTCCTTGCAGATACGCAGTATTTT
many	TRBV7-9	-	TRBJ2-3	CASSLADSTDTQYF	TGTGCCAGCAGCTTAGCGGATAGCACAGATACGCAGTATTTT
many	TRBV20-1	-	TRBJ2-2	CSARLGGSGGELFF	TGCAGTGCTAGACTCGGGGGTTCGGGCGGGGAGCTGTTTTTT
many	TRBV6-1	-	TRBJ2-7	CASSDSSRTTTYEQYF	TGTGCCAGCAGTGACAGTAGCAGGACTACTACCTACGAGCAGTACTTC
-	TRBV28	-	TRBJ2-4	CASTGQELNIQYF	TGTGCCAGCACGGGGCAGGAGCTAAACATTCAGTACTTC
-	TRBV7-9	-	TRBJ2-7	CASSLGPGLETYEQYF	TGTGCCAGCAGCTTAGGTCCGGGACTTGAAACCTACGAGCAGTACTTC